Sequencing of this T cell receptor (beta chain) was carried out in a study of blood T cell repertoires in COVID-19. CDR1 and CDR2 from the germline V gene are SNHLY and FYNNEI. V gave up 3 bases and J gave up 5 bases; unmatched junction bases: 9. This CDR3 region has 16 residues. Libraries were prepared by immunoSEQ multiplex PCR; TCRdb keeps only in-frame clonotypes and omits some of them. The profile shows around 98,000 clones, roughly 85% of them singletons. A few counts support this clone. This receptor was obtained from a man aged 65-85 years with acute or convalescent COVID-19. V and J are TRBV2 and TRBJ2-2; TRBD2 aligns across 7 bases. Sequencing was done on a sample of peripheral blood. The DNA for the CDR3 is TGTGCCAGCAGTGAGTTAGCGGGTGACGGGACCGGGGAGCTGTTTTTT. Protein product: CASSELAGDGTGELFF.